The 8 T cell receptor beta chains given below trace back to one sample, sequenced in a study of cytotoxic CD8 clonotypes in ibrutinib-treated CLL (dated by TCRdb to the early 2020s). The library was produced with the immunoSEQ multiplex PCR assay. Held by TCRdb, this immuneACCESS table contains in-frame sequences only and omits some clones. Under half of the omission traces to an unresolved V gene where checked; the cause of the rest is unknown. This sample holds a few hundred thousand clones; over 55% were observed only once. Approximately 6% of the sample is in the top ten clones. The material was PBMCs, obtained after 36 months of ibrutinib treatment. These receptors all come from a human donor with chronic lymphocytic leukemia.

The rearrangement uses TRBV5-1 and TRBJ2-1, with 10 bases lining up with TRBD2. CDR1 is SGHRS, CDR2 YFSETQ, per germline. J gave up 9 bases and V 4 bases, and 25 bases lay outside the gene matches. This CDR3 contains 20 residues. The CDR3 reads CASSIPSGRSSTASLGEQFF. In nucleotides, the CDR3 is TGCGCCAGCAGCATACCTAGCGGGAGATCATCAACTGCCTCTCTTGGTGAGCAGTTCTTC. The whole variable domain, remainder taken from reference TRBV5-1 and TRBJ2-1, is KAGVTQTPRYLIKTRGQQVTLSCSPISGHRSVSWYQQTPGQGLQFLFEYFSETQRNKGNFPGRFSGRQFSNSRSEMNVSTLELGDSALYLCASSIPSGRSSTASLGEQFFGPGTRLTVL.

The table lists this clone with a few counts. This sequence joins TRBV9 and TRBJ2-1; tentative D call: TRBD2 (6 bases). Between the trimmed V and J ends, which lost 0 bases and 7 bases, there was a span of 14 bases. This CDR3 region has 15 residues. The V gene's germline CDR1 is SGDLS and CDR2 YYNGEE. The CDR3 DNA reads as TGTGCCAGCAGCGTAGACGGGAGCGGAACAAATGAGCAGTTCTTC. Translating it yields CASSVDGSGTNEQFF.

The V and J genes are TRBV7-6 and TRBJ1-6; D is possibly TRBD1 (6 bases). Trimming stripped 8 bases from V and 6 bases from J, with 17 bases between. From germline, CDR1 is SGHVS and CDR2 FNYEAQ. The CDR3 sequence is 15 residues long. CDR3 sequence reads: CASARSRGSNSPLHF. The CDR3 DNA is TGTGCCAGCGCTAGGAGTAGGGGGAGTAATTCACCCCTCCACTTT.

This chain links TRBV6-4 with TRBJ2-2, with D unclear. This CDR3 has 13 residues. Per the germline V gene, CDR1 is MRHNA and CDR2 is SNTAGT. Between the trimmed V and J ends, which lost 3 bases and 6 bases, there was a span of 8 bases. CDR3 loop: CASSEHYPGELFF. For the CDR3, the DNA is TGTGCCAGCAGTGAGCACTACCCCGGGGAGCTGTTTTTT.

This chain joins TRBV5-1 and TRBJ2-3; 9 nucleotides match TRBD2. CDR3 length: 17 amino acids. CDR1 and CDR2 from the germline V gene are SGHRS and YFSETQ. J was trimmed by 2 bases and V by 0 bases; bases with no gene match: 7. CDR3 amino acids: CASSLEGREGPTDTQYF. In DNA form, the CDR3 reads TGCGCCAGCAGCTTGGAGGGGCGGGAGGGCCCCACAGATACGCAGTATTTT. The whole variable domain, filled in from reference TRBV5-1 and TRBJ2-3, reads KAGVTQTPRYLIKTRGQQVTLSCSPISGHRSVSWYQQTPGQGLQFLFEYFSETQRNKGNFPGRFSGRQFSNSRSEMNVSTLELGDSALYLCASSLEGREGPTDTQYFGPGTRLTVL.

The genes are TRBV6-5 and TRBJ2-1, with TRBD2 matching over 11 bases. Trimming took 9 bases from V and 6 from J; bases not matched to a gene: 10. Germline V gene lookup returns CDR1 MNHEY and CDR2 SVGAGI. CDR3 length equals 15 residues. In DNA, the CDR3 is TGTGCCAGTACGCCACTAGCGGGAGTCTTCAATGAGCAGTTCTTC. The encoded protein is CASTPLAGVFNEQFF.

V is TRBV29-1 and J is TRBJ1-2, with 7 positions matching TRBD1. The CDR3 runs to 14 residues. Germline loops: CDR1 SQVTM, CDR2 ANQGSEA. V was clipped by 2 bases and J by 4 bases; unmatched bases: 7. CDR3 nucleotide sequence: TGCAGCGTTGAATTGGAGGGGGCAATCTATGGCTACACCTTC. Translating it yields CSVELEGAIYGYTF.

The chain links TRBV5-4 to TRBJ2-2; 12 bases fit TRBD2. Germline V gene sequence: CDR1 SGHNT, CDR2 YYREEE (reference sequence). The junction had 4 bases not matched to a gene; V was cut back by 6 bases and J by 4 bases. The CDR3 length is 15 residues. The CDR3 DNA sequence: TGTGCCAGCACCCTAGCGGGAGGGCTCACCGGGGAGCTGTTTTTT. The encoded protein is CASTLAGGLTGELFF.